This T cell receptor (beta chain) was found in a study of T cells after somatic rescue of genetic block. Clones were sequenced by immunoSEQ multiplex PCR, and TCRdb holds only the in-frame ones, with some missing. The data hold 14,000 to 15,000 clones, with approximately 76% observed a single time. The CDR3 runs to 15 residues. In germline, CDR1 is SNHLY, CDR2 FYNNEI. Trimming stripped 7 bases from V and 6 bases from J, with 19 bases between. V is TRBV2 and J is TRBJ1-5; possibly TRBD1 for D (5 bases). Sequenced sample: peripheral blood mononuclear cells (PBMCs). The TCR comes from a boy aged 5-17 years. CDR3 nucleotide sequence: TGTGCCAGCAAAATGGGATCAGGGATTGGTCAGCCCCAGCATTTT. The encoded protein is CASKMGSGIGQPQHF.